A single sample is the source of the 14 T cell receptor beta chains below, sequenced in a study of cytomegalovirus exposure and HLA in healthy donors. Primers for the PCR totalled 60 Vbeta and 13 Jbeta. TCRdb keeps only in-frame clones here, not all; method: immunoSEQ multiplex PCR. Counted here are 150,000 to 200,000 clones, about four fifths occurring once; the ten biggest clones make up approximately 1.1%. Sequences were obtained from PBMCs. All receptors derive from a woman between 40 and 50 years old in good health and CMV-seronegative.

This clone occurred once. The rearrangement uses TRBV9 and TRBJ1-6, with 7 bases matching TRBD1. The CDR3 sequence is 15 residues long. The V gene's germline CDR1 is SGDLS and CDR2 YYNGEE. V lost 1 base and J lost 6; bases outside the gene matches: 4. CDR3 sequence (DNA): TGTGCCAGCAGCGTAAAGACAGGGCCTAATTCACCCCTCCACTTT. Residues: CASSVKTGPNSPLHF. Based on the CDR3 plus reference TRBV9 and TRBJ1-6, the full variable domain is DSGVTQTPKHLITATGQRVTLRCSPRSGDLSVYWYQQSLDQGLQFLIQYYNGEERAKGNILERFSAQQFPDLHSELNLSSLELGDSALYFCASSVKTGPNSPLHFGNGTRLTVT.

J is TRBJ2-1 and V is TRBV7-6, with 7 nucleotides matching TRBD2. Germline CDR1 is SGHVS and CDR2 is FNYEAQ. After removal of 2 bases from V and 0 bases from J, the junction contained 7 bases not matched to a gene. The CDR3 length is 17 residues. The CDR3 DNA reads TGTGCCAGCAGCTTAAAGGCTAGCGGAATCTCCTACAATGAGCAGTTCTTC. Translation: CASSLKASGISYNEQFF.

V usage is TRBV29-1 and J usage is TRBJ2-7; TRBD1 matches 9 bases. Germline-derived CDR1 and CDR2 are SQVTM and ANQGSEA. This CDR3 contains 11 residues. The V segment lost 7 bases and the J segment 9 bases; nucleotides outside the gene matches: 7. The CDR3 nucleotides read TGCAGCGGGGTGGGACAGGGCGGGCAGTACTTC. This codes for CSGVGQGGQYF.

CDR3 protein: CASSRSPASGGQETQYF. DNA for the CDR3: TGTGCCAGCAGTCGGTCCCCTGCTAGCGGAGGACAAGAGACCCAGTACTTC. The V gene is TRBV27, the J gene TRBJ2-5; 7 nucleotides line up with TRBD2. With V trimmed by 5 bases and J by 2 bases, 14 bases remained unmatched. This CDR3 has 17 residues. Germline assignment: CDR1 MNHEY and CDR2 SMNVEV (reference sequence).

V is TRBV30 and J is TRBJ1-2; 7 bases are a match to TRBD1. CDR1 and CDR2 from the germline V gene are GTSNPN and SVGIG (reference sequence). The CDR3 is 13 amino acids. Trimming cost V 0 bases and J 7 bases; bases outside gene matches: 5. The CDR3 reads CAWSVGGALGYTF. In DNA, the CDR3 is TGTGCCTGGAGTGTAGGGGGCGCGCTTGGCTACACCTTC.

This rearrangement joins TRBV28 to TRBJ1-5; D is unresolved. Between the trimmed V and J ends, which lost 4 bases and 0 bases, there was a span of 13 bases. The germline V gene encodes CDR1 MDHEN and CDR2 SYDVKM. The CDR3 contains 16 residues. This chain's CDR3 is CASSSTSRLSNQPQHF. The CDR3 DNA sequence: TGTGCCAGCAGTTCGACCTCCAGACTTAGCAATCAGCCCCAGCATTTT.

The chain employs TRBV12-5 and TRBJ1-2, with D tentatively TRBD1 (6 bases). V was shortened by 4 bases and J by 7 bases, with 10 bases between the two germline ends. This CDR3 is 12 amino acids long. Germline CDR1 reads LGHNT; CDR2 reads FRNRAP. CDR3 sequence: CASGSEQGGYTF. The CDR3 DNA reads TGTGCTAGTGGTTCGGAACAGGGTGGCTACACCTTC.

This clone was seen a single time. The chain recombines TRBV11-2 with TRBJ2-7; 7 bases are a match to TRBD2. The CDR3 has 13 residues. CDR1 SGHAT and CDR2 FQNNGV come from the germline V gene. The trim removed 6 bases at V and 1 base at J, leaving 3 bases unmatched. The CDR3 coding sequence is TGTGCCAGCAGACGCGGGGGATCCTACGAGCAGTACTTC. It encodes CASRRGGSYEQYF.

The V and J genes are TRBV13 and TRBJ1-4, with a weak D call TRBD1 (5 bases). CDR1 is PRHDT and CDR2 is FYEKMQ in the germline V gene (reference sequence). The CDR3 is made up of 12 amino acids. Trimming shortened V by 7 bases and J by 8 bases, and 11 bases separated the two germline ends. The DNA for the CDR3 is TGTGCCAGCACCCTTCGGGGGGAAAAACTGTTTTTT. This codes for CASTLRGEKLFF.

In DNA form, the CDR3 reads TGTGCCAGCAGCCGCGTCCGGTGGGGCCACAATGAGCAGTTCTTC. It encodes CASSRVRWGHNEQFF. This chain links TRBV14 with TRBJ2-1, with TRBD1 as a possible D gene (5 bases). V dropped 4 bases and J dropped 5 bases, with 15 bases sitting between them. Germline V CDR1 and CDR2: SGHDN, FVKESK. The CDR3 runs 15 residues. The whole variable domain, filled in from reference TRBV14 and TRBJ2-1, reads EAGVTQFPSHSVIEKGQTVTLRCDPISGHDNLYWYRRVMGKEIKFLLHFVKESKQDESGMPNNRFLAERTGGTYSTLKVQPAELEDSGVYFCASSRVRWGHNEQFFGPGTRLTVL.

The J gene is TRBJ1-1, the V gene TRBV27, with D possibly being TRBD1 (5 bases). CDR3 length equals 17 residues. The V end lost 0 bases, the J end lost 10 bases, and 24 bases lay between the germline ends. In germline, CDR1 is MNHEY, CDR2 SMNVEV (reference sequence). The CDR3 nucleotides are TGTGCCAGCAGTTTATCGTTGACAGAGTACATGTTTTTAGGAGCTTTCTTT. It yields the protein CASSLSLTEYMFLGAFF.

This chain links TRBV27 with TRBJ2-5; weak D call: TRBD2 (6 bases). Trimming stripped 3 bases from V and 5 bases from J, with 10 bases between. Germline CDR1 and CDR2: MNHEY and SMNVEV (reference sequence). This CDR3 comprises 13 residues. CDR3 region: CASSLLRGETQYF. The CDR3 bases are TGTGCCAGCAGTTTGCTACGGGGGGAGACCCAGTACTTC.

In this sample, this clone turned up a few times. The CDR3 sequence: CASSSTGFTEAFF. In DNA, the CDR3 is TGTGCCAGCAGCTCCACAGGGTTCACTGAAGCTTTCTTT. V and J are TRBV7-3 and TRBJ1-1; possible D gene TRBD1, 6 bases. The V end was cut by 4 bases, the J end by 4 bases, with 10 bases between. CDR1 SGHTA and CDR2 FQGTGA come from the germline V gene. CDR3 length equals 13 residues.

This chain connects TRBV28 to TRBJ2-1, with a possible D match to TRBD2 (6 bases). CDR1 is MDHEN and CDR2 is SYDVKM in the germline V gene. The CDR3 spans 13 residues. V was shortened by 6 bases and J by 14 bases, with 20 bases between the two germline ends. The CDR3 loop reads CASSPISGVWEFF. CDR3 in DNA: TGTGCCAGCAGCCCCATATCGGGAGTTTGGGAGTTCTTC.